The 16 T cell receptor beta chains below all came from one sample that was sequenced in a study of shared clonotypes between healthy human individuals (dated by TCRdb to about 2020). Library construction relied on the immunoSEQ multiplex PCR assay. Entries here come from immuneACCESS through TCRdb and include only in-frame sequences with V and J called. Some clones fail to appear in such tables; in the studies checked, an unresolved V gene covers under half of the shortfall, and the cause of the remainder is unknown. In all, the sample holds about 680,000 clones, and roughly 70% of those were seen once. The ten most abundant clones make up around 2% of the sample. The sequencing sample was made of memory CD4+ T cells sorted from blood. The cell subset or site label corresponds to: CD45RA-negative fraction. Receptors were obtained from a woman aged 30 to 39 in good health.

This clone came up once. The chain uses TRBV19 and TRBJ1-1, with 7 bases lining up with TRBD1. The CDR3 has 16 amino acids. CDR1 and CDR2 (germline): LNHDA, SQIVND (reference sequence). V was pared by 1 base and J by 1 base, with 6 bases of the junction left unmatched. The CDR3 nucleotides are TGTGCCAGTAGTATAGCTCAAGGACAGGCGAACACTGAAGCTTTCTTT. Its translation: CASSIAQGQANTEAFF.

CDR3 DNA: TGTGCCAGTAGTAGGGACATCAACACCTACGAGCAGTACTTC. It codes for CASSRDINTYEQYF. This rearrangement joins TRBV19 to TRBJ2-7; tentatively, D is TRBD1 (6 bases). V lost 4 bases and J lost 2, with 12 bases in between. Germline V gene data show CDR1 as LNHDA and CDR2 as SQIVND (reference sequence). There are 14 residues in the CDR3. The variable domain in full, with the rest retrieved from reference TRBV19 and TRBJ2-7, is DGGITQSPKYLFRKEGQNVTLSCEQNLNHDAMYWYRQDPGQGLRLIYYSQIVNDFQKGDIAEGYSVSREKKESFPLTVTSAQKNPTAFYLCASSRDINTYEQYFGPGTRLTVT.

Points on this clone: Distinct nucleotide sequences in the sample also encode this CDR3. The chain carries TRBV6-1 and TRBJ2-3; D remains unclear. Germline loops: CDR1 MNHNS, CDR2 SASEGT. V was pared by 2 bases and J by 3 bases, with 6 bases between. There are 13 residues in the CDR3. The CDR3 loop reads CASSESRTDTQYF. CDR3 coding DNA: TGTGCCAGCAGTGAAAGTAGGACAGATACGCAGTATTTT.

The V and J genes are TRBV19 and TRBJ2-1, with 8 positions matching TRBD2. V was pared by 5 bases and J by 9 bases, with 9 bases of the junction left unmatched. Germline CDR1 is LNHDA and CDR2 is SQIVND (reference sequence). This CDR3 comprises 14 residues. The CDR3 DNA follows: TGTGCCAGTAGTCCGGGAGGGATTAGGGGTGAGCAGTTCTTC. Translation gives CASSPGGIRGEQFF.

The gene calls are TRBV11-2 and TRBJ1-2, with D perhaps matching TRBD1 (5 bases). V was cut by 2 bases and J by 3 bases, with 10 bases left in between. The germline V gene has CDR1 SGHAT and CDR2 FQNNGV. The CDR3 runs to 14 residues. CDR3 residues: CASSLMGTDYGYTF. The CDR3 DNA follows: TGTGCCAGCAGCTTAATGGGGACGGACTATGGCTACACCTTC.

The rearrangement links TRBV5-1 to TRBJ2-3; the D call may be TRBD1 or TRBD2 (6 bases each). Germline lookup yields CDR1 SGHRS and CDR2 YFSETQ. Deletions cut 2 bases from V and 1 base from J, with 8 bases between. There are 14 residues in the CDR3. The CDR3 DNA reads as TGCGCCAGCAGCTTTGGGGGGCGCACAGATACGCAGTATTTT. The encoded protein is CASSFGGRTDTQYF.

Points on this clone: Other DNA sequences of this sample code for an identical CDR3. This chain uses TRBV7-3 with TRBJ1-2, with D possibly matching TRBD1 (6 bases). Trimming stripped 5 bases from V and 4 bases from J, with 17 bases between. CDR1 is SGHTA and CDR2 is FQGTGA in the germline V gene. This CDR3 spans 15 amino acids. Written as DNA, the CDR3 is TGTGCCAGCAGCCCTGGGGGGGGCGGTGGCTATGGCTACACCTTC. It specifies CASSPGGGGGYGYTF.

The sample holds a few counts of this clone. Other DNA sequences from this sample encode an identical CDR3 as well. The chain has TRBV2 and TRBJ1-5; D is uncertain. Trimming removed 6 bases at V and 3 bases at J, with 9 bases between. Germline-derived CDR1 and CDR2 are SNHLY and FYNNEI. This CDR3 comprises 13 residues. The chain's CDR3 is CASSQGPNQPQHF. As DNA, the CDR3 is TGTGCCAGCAGCCAAGGCCCCAATCAGCCCCAGCATTTT.

With regard to this clone: This may stem from a read error, because a much larger clone lies one nucleotide away. Other nucleotide sequences in the sample specify the same CDR3. This chain connects TRBV27 to TRBJ2-3; 11 positions agree with TRBD2. The junction had 4 bases not matched to a gene; V was cut back by 5 bases and J by 3 bases. The CDR3 extends over 15 amino acids. Germline lookup yields CDR1 MNHEY and CDR2 SMNVEV (reference sequence). The CDR3 sequence is CASSPLAGGTDTQYF. In DNA, the CDR3 is TGTGCCAGCAGTCCCCTAGCGGGAGGAACAGATACGCAGTATTTT.

The V call is TRBV6-5, the J call TRBJ1-2, with unresolved D. V was clipped by 1 base and J by 1 base, with 4 bases between them. Germline V gene sequence: CDR1 MNHEY, CDR2 SVGAGI. The CDR3 is made up of 13 amino acids. The CDR3 protein is CASSYYLNYGYTF. The CDR3 nucleotides are TGTGCCAGCAGTTACTACCTTAACTATGGCTACACCTTC.

The sample holds one count of this clone. The chain carries TRBV11-2 and TRBJ2-7; D may correspond to TRBD1 or TRBD2 (5 bases each). V was pared by 7 bases and J by 3 bases, with 16 bases between. The germline CDR1 and CDR2 sequences are SGHAT and FQNNGV. The CDR3 sequence is 14 residues long. The CDR3 DNA sequence: TGTGCCAGCAAAAGACCGGGACGGGACTACGAGCAGTACTTC. Translating gives CASKRPGRDYEQYF.

The J gene is TRBJ2-5, the V gene TRBV5-1, with D perhaps matching TRBD2 (5 bases). Deletions cut 4 bases from V and 5 bases from J, with 12 bases between. Germline CDR1 and CDR2: SGHRS and YFSETQ. There are 13 residues in the CDR3. CDR3 DNA sequence: TGCGCCAGCAGCCCCGGGGTAGCGGAGACCCAGTACTTC. It yields the protein CASSPGVAETQYF.

The chain employs TRBV5-1 and TRBJ2-7, with TRBD1 matching 7 bases. V lost 4 bases to trimming and J lost 2 bases; unmatched junction nucleotides: 9. The CDR3 spans 15 residues. Per the germline V gene, CDR1 is SGHRS and CDR2 is YFSETQ. The CDR3 DNA sequence: TGCGCCAGCAGCCCCTGGGACAGACTCACCTACGAGCAGTACTTC. Translated, it gives CASSPWDRLTYEQYF.

The gene calls are TRBV28 and TRBJ2-7; maybe TRBD1 (5 bases). Trimming removed 3 bases from V and 8 bases from J, with 17 bases in between. Per germline, CDR1 MDHEN and CDR2 SYDVKM. CDR3 size: 14 residues. The CDR3 DNA is TGTGCCAGCAGTTTCCGCAGGGATCCCGTACAGCAGTACTTC. It codes for CASSFRRDPVQQYF.

There are a few counts of this clone. The V and J genes are TRBV6-4 and TRBJ2-2, with 7 bases that match TRBD2. Trimming at V came to 4 bases and at J to 8 bases, leaving 4 bases not matched to a gene. The germline V gene has CDR1 MRHNA and CDR2 SNTAGT. This CDR3 spans 13 amino acids. CDR3 bases: TGTGCCAGCAGTGCGCAGCGGGAAGGGGAGCTGTTTTTT. It encodes CASSAQREGELFF.

This chain connects TRBV11-1 to TRBJ2-7, with 10 bases that match TRBD2. CDR1 and CDR2 from the germline V gene are SGHAT and FQDESV (reference sequence). Trimming at V came to 4 bases and at J to 6 bases, leaving 9 bases not matched to a gene. This CDR3 contains 15 residues. The CDR3 loop reads CASSYRGGLASEQYF. CDR3 sequence (DNA): TGTGCCAGCAGCTACCGAGGGGGACTAGCGAGCGAGCAGTACTTC.